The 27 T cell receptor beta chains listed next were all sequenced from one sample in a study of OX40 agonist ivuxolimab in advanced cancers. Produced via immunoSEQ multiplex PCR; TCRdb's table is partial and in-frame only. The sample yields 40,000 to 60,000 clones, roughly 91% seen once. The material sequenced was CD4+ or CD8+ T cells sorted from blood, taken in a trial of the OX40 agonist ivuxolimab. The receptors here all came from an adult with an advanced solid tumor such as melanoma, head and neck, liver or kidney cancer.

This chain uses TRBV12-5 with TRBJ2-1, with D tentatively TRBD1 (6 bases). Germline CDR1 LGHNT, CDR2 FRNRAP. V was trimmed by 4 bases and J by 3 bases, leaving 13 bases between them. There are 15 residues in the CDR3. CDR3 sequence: CASGWGTHYYNEQFF. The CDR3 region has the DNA TGTGCTAGTGGTTGGGGGACACACTACTACAATGAGCAGTTCTTC. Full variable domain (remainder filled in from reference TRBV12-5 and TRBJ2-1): DARVTQTPRHKVTEMGQEVTMRCQPILGHNTVFWYRQTMMQGLELLAYFRNRAPLDDSGMPKDRFSAEMPDATLATLKIQPSEPRDSAVYFCASGWGTHYYNEQFFGPGTRLTVL.

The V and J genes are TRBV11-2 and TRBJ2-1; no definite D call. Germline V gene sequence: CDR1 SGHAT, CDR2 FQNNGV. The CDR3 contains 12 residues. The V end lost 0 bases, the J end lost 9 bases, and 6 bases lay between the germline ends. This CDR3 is CASSLDSTEQFF. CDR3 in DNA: TGTGCCAGCAGCTTAGATAGTACTGAGCAGTTCTTC.

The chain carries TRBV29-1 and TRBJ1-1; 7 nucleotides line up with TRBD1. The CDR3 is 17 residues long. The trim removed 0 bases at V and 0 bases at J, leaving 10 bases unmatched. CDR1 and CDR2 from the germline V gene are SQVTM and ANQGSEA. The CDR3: CSVEDLWTGRMNTEAFF. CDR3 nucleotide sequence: TGCAGCGTTGAAGATCTCTGGACAGGTCGCATGAACACTGAAGCTTTCTTT.

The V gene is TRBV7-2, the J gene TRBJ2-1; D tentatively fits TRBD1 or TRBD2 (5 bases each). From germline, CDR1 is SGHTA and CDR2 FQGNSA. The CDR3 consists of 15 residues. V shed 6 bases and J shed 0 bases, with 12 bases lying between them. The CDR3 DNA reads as TGTGCCAGCAGTTCGGCAGGGAGCTCCTACAATGAGCAGTTCTTC. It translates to CASSSAGSSYNEQFF. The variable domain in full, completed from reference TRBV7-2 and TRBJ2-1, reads GAGVSQSPSNKVTEKGKDVELRCDPISGHTALYWYRQSLGQGLEFLIYFQGNSAPDKSGLPSDRFSAERTGGSVSTLTIQRTQQEDSAVYLCASSSAGSSYNEQFFGPGTRLTVL.

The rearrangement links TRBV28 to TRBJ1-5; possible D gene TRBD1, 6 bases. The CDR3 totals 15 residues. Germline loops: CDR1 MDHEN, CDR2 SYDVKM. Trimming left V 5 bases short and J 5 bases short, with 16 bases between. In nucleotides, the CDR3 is TGTGCCAGCAGTATGCATAGGGGGGGGCATCAGCCCCAGCATTTT. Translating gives CASSMHRGGHQPQHF. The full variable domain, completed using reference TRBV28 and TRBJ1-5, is DVKVTQSSRYLVKRTGEKVFLECVQDMDHENMFWYRQDPGLGLRLIYFSYDVKMKEKGDIPEGYSVSREKKERFSLILESASTNQTSMYLCASSMHRGGHQPQHFGDGTRLSIL.

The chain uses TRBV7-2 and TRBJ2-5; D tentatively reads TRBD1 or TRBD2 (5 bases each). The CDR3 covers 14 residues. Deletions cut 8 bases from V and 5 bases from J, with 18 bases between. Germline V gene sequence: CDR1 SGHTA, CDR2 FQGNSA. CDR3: CASRASDEGETQYF. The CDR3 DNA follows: TGTGCCAGCCGCGCCTCGGACGAGGGGGAGACCCAGTACTTC.

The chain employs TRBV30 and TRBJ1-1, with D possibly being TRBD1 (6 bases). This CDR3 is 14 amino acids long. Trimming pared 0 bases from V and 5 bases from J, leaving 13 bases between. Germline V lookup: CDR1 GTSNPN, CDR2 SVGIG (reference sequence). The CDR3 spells CAWSVGGIRTEAFF. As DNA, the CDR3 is TGTGCCTGGAGTGTAGGGGGGATCCGGACTGAAGCTTTCTTT.

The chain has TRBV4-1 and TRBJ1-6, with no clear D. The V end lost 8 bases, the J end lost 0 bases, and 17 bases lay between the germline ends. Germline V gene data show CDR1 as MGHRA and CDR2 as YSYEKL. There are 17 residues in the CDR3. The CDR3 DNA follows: TGCGCCAGCGCCTCAAGCGCCGGAAACTCCTATAATTCACCCCTCCACTTT. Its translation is CASASSAGNSYNSPLHF.

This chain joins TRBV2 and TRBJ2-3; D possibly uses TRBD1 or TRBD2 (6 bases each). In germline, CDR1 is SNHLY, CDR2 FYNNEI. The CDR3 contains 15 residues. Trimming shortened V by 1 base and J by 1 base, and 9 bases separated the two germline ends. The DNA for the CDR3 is TGTGCCAGCAGTGAAGGGGGGGCGGGCACAGATACGCAGTATTTT. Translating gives CASSEGGAGTDTQYF.

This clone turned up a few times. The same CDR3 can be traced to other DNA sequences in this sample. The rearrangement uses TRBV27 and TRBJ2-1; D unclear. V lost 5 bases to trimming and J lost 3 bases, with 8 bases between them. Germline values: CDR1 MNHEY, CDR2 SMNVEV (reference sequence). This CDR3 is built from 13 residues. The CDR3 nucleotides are TGTGCCAGCAGTGATACTGGCTACAATGAGCAGTTCTTC. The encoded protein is CASSDTGYNEQFF.

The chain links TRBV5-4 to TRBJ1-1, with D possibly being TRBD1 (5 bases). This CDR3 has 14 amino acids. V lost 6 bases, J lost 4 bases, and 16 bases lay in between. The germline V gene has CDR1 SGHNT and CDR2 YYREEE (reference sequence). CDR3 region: CASNRWGLGTEAFF. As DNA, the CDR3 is TGTGCCAGCAACAGGTGGGGTTTAGGCACTGAAGCTTTCTTT.

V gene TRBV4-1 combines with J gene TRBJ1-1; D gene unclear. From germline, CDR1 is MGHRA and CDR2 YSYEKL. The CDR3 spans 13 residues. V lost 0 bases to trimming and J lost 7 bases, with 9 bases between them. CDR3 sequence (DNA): TGCGCCAGCAGCCAAGAAGGGTTGGATGAAGCTTTCTTT. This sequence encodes CASSQEGLDEAFF.

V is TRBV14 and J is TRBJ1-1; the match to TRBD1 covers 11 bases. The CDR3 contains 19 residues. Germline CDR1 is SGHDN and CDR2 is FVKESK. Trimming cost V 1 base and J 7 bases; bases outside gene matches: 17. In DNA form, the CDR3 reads TGTGCCAGCAGCCAAGTCCAGGACAGGGGGCGCTTAAAGGGTGATGAAGCTTTCTTT. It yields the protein CASSQVQDRGRLKGDEAFF.

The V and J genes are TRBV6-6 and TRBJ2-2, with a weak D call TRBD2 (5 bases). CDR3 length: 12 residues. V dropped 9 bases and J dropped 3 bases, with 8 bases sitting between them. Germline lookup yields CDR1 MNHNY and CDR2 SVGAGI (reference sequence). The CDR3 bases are TGTGCCAGTGCCGGGGACACCGGGGAGCTGTTTTTT. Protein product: CASAGDTGELFF.

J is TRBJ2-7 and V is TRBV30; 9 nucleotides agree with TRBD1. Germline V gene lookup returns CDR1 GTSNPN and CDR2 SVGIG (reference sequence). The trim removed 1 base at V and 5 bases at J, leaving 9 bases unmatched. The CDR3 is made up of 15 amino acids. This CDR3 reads CAWSARDRAVHEQYF. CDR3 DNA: TGTGCCTGGAGTGCGAGGGACAGGGCCGTGCACGAGCAGTACTTC.

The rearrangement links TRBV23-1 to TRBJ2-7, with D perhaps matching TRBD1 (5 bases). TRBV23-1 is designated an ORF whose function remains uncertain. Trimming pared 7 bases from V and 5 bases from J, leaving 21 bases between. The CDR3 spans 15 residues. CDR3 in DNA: TGCGCCAGCACCACCCCTGACAGAGTGACCAACGAGCAGTACTTC. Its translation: CASTTPDRVTNEQYF.

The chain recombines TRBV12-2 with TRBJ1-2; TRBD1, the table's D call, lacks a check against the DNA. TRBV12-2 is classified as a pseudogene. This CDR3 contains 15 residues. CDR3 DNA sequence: TGTGCAAGTCGCTTACCAGGGCTACTCGGCTATGGCTACACCTTC. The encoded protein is CASRLPGLLGYGYTF.

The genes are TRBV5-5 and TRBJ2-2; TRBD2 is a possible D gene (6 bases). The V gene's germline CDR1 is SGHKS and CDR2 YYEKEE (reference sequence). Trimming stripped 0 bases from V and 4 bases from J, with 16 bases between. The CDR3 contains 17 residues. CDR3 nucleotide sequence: TGTGCCAGCAGCTTGGAATGGGCGGGGCGCCGCACCGGGGAGCTGTTTTTT. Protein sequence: CASSLEWAGRRTGELFF. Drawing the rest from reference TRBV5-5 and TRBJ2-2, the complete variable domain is DAGVTQSPTHLIKTRGQQVTLRCSPISGHKSVSWYQQVLGQGPQFIFQYYEKEERGRGNFPDRFSARQFPNYSSELNVNALLLGDSALYLCASSLEWAGRRTGELFFGEGSRLTVL.

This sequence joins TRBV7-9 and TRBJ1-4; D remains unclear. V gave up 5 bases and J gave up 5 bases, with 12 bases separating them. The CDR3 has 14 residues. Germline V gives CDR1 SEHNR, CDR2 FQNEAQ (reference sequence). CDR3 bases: TGTGCCAGCAGCCCTCATCCGGGGAATGAAAAACTGTTTTTT. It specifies CASSPHPGNEKLFF.

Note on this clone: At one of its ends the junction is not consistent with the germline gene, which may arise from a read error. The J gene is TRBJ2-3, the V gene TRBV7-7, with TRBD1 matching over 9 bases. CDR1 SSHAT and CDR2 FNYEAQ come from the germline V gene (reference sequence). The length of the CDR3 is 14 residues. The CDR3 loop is CASTNRGLTDTQYF. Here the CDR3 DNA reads TGTGCTAGCACTAACAGGGGGCTCACAGATACGCAGTATTTT.

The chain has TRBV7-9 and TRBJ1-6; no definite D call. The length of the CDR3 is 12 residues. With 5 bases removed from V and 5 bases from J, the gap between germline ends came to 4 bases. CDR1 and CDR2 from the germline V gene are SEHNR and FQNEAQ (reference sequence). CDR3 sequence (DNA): TGTGCCAGCAGCCCCGATAATTCACCCCTCCACTTT. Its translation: CASSPDNSPLHF.

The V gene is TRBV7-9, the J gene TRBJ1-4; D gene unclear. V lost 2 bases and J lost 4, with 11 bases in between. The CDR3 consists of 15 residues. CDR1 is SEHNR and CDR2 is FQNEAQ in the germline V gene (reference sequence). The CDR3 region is CASSLLADLNEKLFF. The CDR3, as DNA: TGTGCCAGCAGCTTACTCGCGGATCTTAATGAAAAACTGTTTTTT.

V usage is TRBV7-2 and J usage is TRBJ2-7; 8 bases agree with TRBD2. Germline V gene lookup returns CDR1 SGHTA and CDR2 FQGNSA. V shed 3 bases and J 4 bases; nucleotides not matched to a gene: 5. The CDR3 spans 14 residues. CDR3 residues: CASSFGTRAYEQYF. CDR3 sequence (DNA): TGTGCCAGCAGCTTCGGGACTAGGGCTTACGAGCAGTACTTC.

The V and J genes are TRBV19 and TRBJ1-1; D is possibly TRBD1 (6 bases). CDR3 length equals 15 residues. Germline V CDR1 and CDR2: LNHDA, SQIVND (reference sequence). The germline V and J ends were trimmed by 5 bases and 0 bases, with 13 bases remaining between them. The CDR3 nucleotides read TGTGCCAGTAGTCGTTGGGACACGTTGAACACTGAAGCTTTCTTT. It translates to CASSRWDTLNTEAFF. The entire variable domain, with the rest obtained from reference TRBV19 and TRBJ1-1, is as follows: DGGITQSPKYLFRKEGQNVTLSCEQNLNHDAMYWYRQDPGQGLRLIYYSQIVNDFQKGDIAEGYSVSREKKESFPLTVTSAQKNPTAFYLCASSRWDTLNTEAFFGQGTRLTVV.

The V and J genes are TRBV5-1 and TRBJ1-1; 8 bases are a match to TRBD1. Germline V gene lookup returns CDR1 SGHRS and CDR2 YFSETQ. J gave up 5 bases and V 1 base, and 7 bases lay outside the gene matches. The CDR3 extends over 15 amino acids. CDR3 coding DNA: TGCGCCAGCAGCTTGAAACACAGGGGGGTGACTGAAGCTTTCTTT. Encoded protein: CASSLKHRGVTEAFF.

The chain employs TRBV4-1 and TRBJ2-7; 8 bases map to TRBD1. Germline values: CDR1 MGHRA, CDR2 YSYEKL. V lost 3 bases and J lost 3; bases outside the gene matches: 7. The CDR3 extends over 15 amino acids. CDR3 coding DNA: TGCGCCAGCAGCCACTCCTTGACAGGGGACTACGAGCAGTACTTC. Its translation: CASSHSLTGDYEQYF.

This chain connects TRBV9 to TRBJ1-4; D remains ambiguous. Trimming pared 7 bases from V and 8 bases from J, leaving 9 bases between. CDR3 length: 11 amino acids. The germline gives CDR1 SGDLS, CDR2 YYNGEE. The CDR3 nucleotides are TGTGCCAGCTTGGGGTCGGAAAAACTGTTTTTT. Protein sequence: CASLGSEKLFF.